Sequencing of this T cell receptor beta chain was carried out in a study of T-cell memory formation after mild COVID-19 (dated by TCRdb to the early 2020s). General notes on the study: TCR sequence clusters from the two donors were largely donor specific. T-cell clones expanding and contracting after mild COVID-19 in a couple of donors were tracked by longitudinal TCRalpha and TCRbeta repertoire sequencing. Two young, previously healthy adult volunteers, one female and one male, were included in the cohort.

Reads for this sample came from an Illumina NovaSeq 6000. TCRalpha and TCRbeta cDNA libraries were constructed by 5'RACE with constant-segment primers, with sample barcodes and unique molecular identifiers being introduced. Trizol reagent was used to extract RNA from every sample. The libraries were amplified in two PCR steps, and the second step added a second sample barcode and Illumina TruSeq adapters. The libraries were sequenced on an Illumina NovaSeq using 2 x 150 bp paired-end reads. The source study handled its data this way. The reads were demultiplexed and collapsed into UMI-guided consensus sequences using migec v1.2.7. Using mixcr v2.1.11, UMI consensuses were aligned to TRA and TRB V and J templates and then assembled into clonotypes. Clonotypes were classified as expanded or contracted when called significant by both edgeR and NoisET, with noise models trained on biological replicates. For edgeR calls, a false discovery rate-adjusted p below 0.01 and a log2 fold-change threshold of 1 were applied. PCA with hierarchical clustering of max-normalized trajectories of the 1000 most abundant clonotypes was used as exploratory dynamics analysis. Each responding clone was given a CD4 or CD8 phenotype based on the CD4+ and CD8+ repertoires, which had been sequenced separately. TCRdb's own reprocessing of the public reads used fastp at Q25 and MiXCR and kept productive beta chains. Rows are combined by CDR3 protein, so each entry shows the most common genes and DNA. The V and J calls and clone size are TCRdb's, not the authors'. This sample gives around 320,000 distinct CDR3 sequences in total; roughly an eighth of them show up just once. Around 20% of the sample is in the top ten clones.

General findings and caveats noted by the study authors: Some responding clones were found in pre-infection memory, which suggests that pre-existing cross-reactive memory T cells took part in the SARS-CoV-2 response. Contracting CD4+ clones turned up mainly in the CM and EM memory subsets, whereas EMRA was where CD8+ clones were enriched. Only two mild cases were covered in the study, and larger cohorts including severe cases with pre-infection samples were considered necessary. Clones that contracted from day 15 to 85 showed balanced CD4/CD8 phenotypes, whereas a second wave of clones that expanded from day 15 to 37 leaned towards CD4+. SARS-CoV-2 specificity of the second-wave clones peaking on day 37 was not confirmed.

Worth noting for this clonotype: Its antigen specificity is not known. There are no base qualities to consult, and no much larger clone falls within one base.

PBMCs were isolated by Ficoll-Paque density gradient centrifugation. The material sequenced was PBMCs or a T cell subset sorted from them (not recorded which). The sequence derives from a man aged 18 to 29 who had mild COVID-19 (a few samples of this study predate the infection). The sample titles of this study are shuffled in the database, so cell type and time point are left out; the donor was told from shared clones.

The DNA is TGTGCCAGCAGCGTAAGGACAGGGAGGGCAGATACGCAGTATTTT. This is translated as CASSVRTGRADTQYF. The chain employs TRBV9 and TRBJ2-3; the D gene is perhaps TRBD1, on 8 matching bases. CDR1 and CDR2 are drawn from the germline V gene: SGDLS, YYNGEE. Trimming costs V 1 base and J 4 bases, and their ends lie 13 bases apart. The CDR3 spans 15 residues, from the cysteine through the phenylalanine. The sequence is cut down to CDR3 DNA, 45 bases in frame from base 1. Full variable domain (CDR3 extended with the reference TRBV9 and TRBJ2-3 proteins): DSGVTQTPKHLITATGQRVTLRCSPRSGDLSVYWYQQSLDQGLQFLIQYYNGEERAKGNILERFSAQQFPDLHSELNLSSLELGDSALYFCASSVRTGRADTQYFGPGTRLTVL.